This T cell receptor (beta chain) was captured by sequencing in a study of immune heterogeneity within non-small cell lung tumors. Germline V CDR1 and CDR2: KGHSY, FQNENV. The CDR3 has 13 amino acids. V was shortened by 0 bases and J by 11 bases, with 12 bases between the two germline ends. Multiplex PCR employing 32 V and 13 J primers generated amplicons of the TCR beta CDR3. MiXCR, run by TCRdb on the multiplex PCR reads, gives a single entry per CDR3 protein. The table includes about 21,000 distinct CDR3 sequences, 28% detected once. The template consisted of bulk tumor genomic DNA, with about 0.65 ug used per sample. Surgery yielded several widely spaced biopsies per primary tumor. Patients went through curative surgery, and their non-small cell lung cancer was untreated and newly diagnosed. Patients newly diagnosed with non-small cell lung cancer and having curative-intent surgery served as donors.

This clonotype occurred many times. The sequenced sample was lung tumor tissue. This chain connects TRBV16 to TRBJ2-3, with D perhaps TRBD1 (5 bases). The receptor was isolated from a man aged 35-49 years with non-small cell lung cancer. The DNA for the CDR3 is TGTGCCAGCAGCCAATCGCCCAGGGTGGGGCAGTATTTT. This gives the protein CASSQSPRVGQYF.